A single sample gave rise to the 24 T cell receptor beta chains below, sequenced in a study of T cells in Graves' hyperthyroidism and ophthalmopathy (dated by TCRdb to about 2019). Library preparation was by multiplex PCR. TCRdb shows the sequencer as Illumina HiSeq 2000. TCR beta CDR3 regions were amplified from RNA transcripts. For the first round of RT-PCR on the TCR CDR3, the HTBI primer set was used together with the Qiagen OneStep RT-PCR kit. TCRdb reprocessing: public reads trimmed at Q25 with fastp, clones called with MiXCR, in-frame beta chains kept. Identical CDR3 proteins give one entry, which carries the most common genes and DNA. This sample lists about 130,000 distinct CDR3 sequences; 22% were detected once. The ten largest clones represent about 67% of the sample. Sequenced: blood. Source of these receptors: a woman between 45 and 65 years old with Graves' hyperthyroidism that later progressed to Graves' ophthalmopathy.

This clonotype was recorded only once. This sequence joins TRBV2 and TRBJ1-6, with 7 bases identical to TRBD1. J was trimmed by 9 bases and V by 9 bases; bases with no gene match: 8. Germline lookup yields CDR1 SNHLY and CDR2 FYNNEI. The CDR3 is made up of 13 amino acids. The CDR3 DNA is TGTGCCAGTCTCCGGGACAGTGTTTCACCCCTCCACTTT. Its translation: CASLRDSVSPLHF.

This clonotype was counted many times. The J gene is TRBJ1-2, the V gene TRBV7-9; maybe TRBD1 (5 bases). The V and J ends lost 5 bases and 8 bases respectively, with 15 bases between them. This CDR3 has 13 residues. In germline, CDR1 is SEHNR, CDR2 FQNEAQ (reference sequence). The CDR3 nucleotides read TGTGCCAGCAGCCAGAGGAGGGGCGGGGGCTACACCTTC. Translated, it gives CASSQRRGGGYTF.

This clonotype has ten or more counts. The rearrangement uses TRBV18 and TRBJ1-1; 7 bases align to TRBD1. V trimming: 2 bases; J trimming: 8 bases; junction bases outside the gene matches: 2. This CDR3 region has 12 residues. CDR1 KGHSH and CDR2 LQKENI come from the germline V gene. DNA for the CDR3: TGTGCCAGCTCACCAAGACAGGGAGAAGCTTTCTTT. Its translation: CASSPRQGEAFF.

This clonotype was counted at least ten times. The chain has TRBV7-9 and TRBJ2-1, with 10 bases lining up with TRBD2. The V segment lost 3 bases and the J segment 8 bases; nucleotides outside the gene matches: 7. Germline V gives CDR1 SEHNR, CDR2 FQNEAQ (reference sequence). The CDR3 runs to 15 residues. The CDR3 DNA follows: TGTGCCAGCAGCTTCCCGTCTAGCGGGAGCGATGAGCAGTTCTTC. Translating it yields CASSFPSSGSDEQFF.

The genes are TRBV25-1 and TRBJ1-1; no definite D call. Germline assignment: CDR1 MGHDK and CDR2 SYGVNS. The ends were cut back, 4 bases at V and 2 bases at J, with 14 bases in the middle. The CDR3 spans 15 residues. CDR3 protein: CASSGVGRINTEAFF. As DNA, the CDR3 is TGTGCCAGCAGTGGTGTCGGACGGATCAACACTGAAGCTTTCTTT.

This clonotype appeared a few times. V gene TRBV27 combines with J gene TRBJ2-3; D is unclear. CDR1 and CDR2 (germline): MNHEY, SMNVEV (reference sequence). V was pared by 3 bases and J by 2 bases, with 18 bases between. CDR3 length: 17 amino acids. In nucleotides, the CDR3 is TGTGCCAGCAGTTTTTCCCCCGTGGTAGCCGACACAGATACGCAGTATTTT. Translated: CASSFSPVVADTDTQYF.

This clonotype has a handful of counts. The rearrangement joins TRBV30 to TRBJ1-2; tentative D call: TRBD1 (5 bases). Trimming shortened V by 0 bases and J by 7 bases, and 9 bases separated the two germline ends. The CDR3 covers 12 residues. Germline V gene lookup returns CDR1 GTSNPN and CDR2 SVGIG (reference sequence). CDR3: CAWSVTGGGYTF. The CDR3 region has the DNA TGTGCCTGGAGTGTGACCGGGGGTGGCTACACCTTC.

The rearrangement joins TRBV9 to TRBJ2-3; a weak D match, TRBD1 (6 bases). With 4 bases removed from V and 3 bases from J, the gap between germline ends came to 18 bases. In germline, CDR1 is SGDLS, CDR2 YYNGEE. This CDR3 has 16 amino acids. CDR3 nucleotides: TGTGCCAGCAGCATTACAGGGTGGTCGGCGACAGATACGCAGTATTTT. The encoded protein is CASSITGWSATDTQYF.

This clonotype occurred many times. The chain employs TRBV5-5 and TRBJ1-6, with TRBD1 identical over 10 bases. CDR1 is SGHKS, CDR2 YYEKEE, per germline (reference sequence). With V trimmed by 2 bases and J by 4 bases, 3 bases remained unmatched. The CDR3 runs to 16 residues. The CDR3 spells CASSFRGQGYNSPLHF. The CDR3 DNA follows: TGTGCCAGCAGCTTCAGGGGACAGGGGTATAATTCACCCCTCCACTTT.

Ten or more counts support this clonotype. The CDR3 sequence: CSGSQDLQETQYF. Here the CDR3 DNA reads TGCAGTGGGTCCCAGGACCTCCAAGAGACCCAGTACTTC. The gene calls are TRBV20-1 and TRBJ2-5; D unresolved. The CDR3 runs to 13 residues. The germline gives CDR1 DFQATT, CDR2 SNEGSKA (reference sequence). V lost 7 bases, J lost 1 base, and 13 bases lay in between.

Note on this clonotype: Relative to the germline gene, one junction end is altered; a read error may explain this. The rearrangement joins TRBV6-1 to TRBJ1-4; D perhaps matches TRBD1 (6 bases). Germline CDR1 MNHNS, CDR2 SASEGT. This CDR3 has 15 amino acids. CDR3 amino acids: CASSSPGATNEELFF. The CDR3 DNA reads as TGTGCCAGCAGTTCGCCAGGGGCAACTAATGAAGAACTGTTTTTT.

This clonotype was found many times. The chain carries TRBV12-5 and TRBJ1-3; 10 nucleotides align to TRBD1. CDR3 size: 20 residues. Unmatched junction bases numbered 13, after V lost 2 bases and J lost 0 bases. Germline V gene sequence: CDR1 LGHNT, CDR2 FRNRAP. In DNA form, the CDR3 reads TGTGCTAGTGGTTTGCTTCCACCGGGACAGGGGCCGAGCTCTGGAAACACCATATATTTT. Amino acids: CASGLLPPGQGPSSGNTIYF. Supplemented by reference TRBV12-5 and TRBJ1-3, the full variable domain reads DARVTQTPRHKVTEMGQEVTMRCQPILGHNTVFWYRQTMMQGLELLAYFRNRAPLDDSGMPKDRFSAEMPDATLATLKIQPSEPRDSAVYFCASGLLPPGQGPSSGNTIYFGEGSWLTVV.

Many counts were recorded for this clonotype. The chain has TRBV30 and TRBJ2-5; D remains unclear. V was cut by 4 bases and J by 2 bases, with 8 bases left in between. The germline gives CDR1 GTSNPN, CDR2 SVGIG (reference sequence). The CDR3 is made up of 12 amino acids. This CDR3 reads CAWKGGQETQYF. Written as DNA, the CDR3 is TGTGCCTGGAAGGGCGGACAAGAGACCCAGTACTTC.

The gene calls are TRBV20-1 and TRBJ2-3, with a tentative D call TRBD1 (6 bases). The CDR3 has 14 amino acids. Germline values: CDR1 DFQATT, CDR2 SNEGSKA (reference sequence). The ends were cut back, 6 bases at V and 6 bases at J, with 19 bases in the middle. CDR3 sequence reads: CSAAELIRGDTQYF. The CDR3, as DNA: TGCAGTGCCGCCGAACTCATTAGGGGGGATACGCAGTATTTT.

This clonotype was seen at least ten times. The chain joins TRBV28 to TRBJ1-2, with a weak D call TRBD1 (6 bases). This CDR3 spans 12 amino acids. The V and J ends lost 5 bases and 8 bases respectively, with 12 bases between them. Germline CDR1 and CDR2: MDHEN and SYDVKM. The CDR3 region has the DNA TGTGCCAGCAGTCCACAGGGACTGGGCTACACCTTC. Translation gives CASSPQGLGYTF.

In nucleotides, the CDR3 is TGCGCCAGCAGCTCGACAGGGAGGGATGGCTACACCTTC. Its protein product is CASSSTGRDGYTF. J is TRBJ1-2 and V is TRBV5-1, with TRBD1 matching over 7 bases. V gave up 3 bases and J gave up 6 bases; unmatched junction bases: 5. The germline V gene encodes CDR1 SGHRS and CDR2 YFSETQ. This CDR3 comprises 13 residues.

V gene TRBV7-3 combines with J gene TRBJ2-3; tentatively, D is TRBD2 (6 bases). Germline assignment: CDR1 SGHTA and CDR2 FQGTGA. The CDR3 runs to 14 residues. Deletions cut 2 bases from V and 4 bases from J, with 10 bases between. DNA of the CDR3: TGTGCCAGCAGCTTAGGACTAACCTCAGATACGCAGTATTTT. As protein: CASSLGLTSDTQYF.

This clonotype showed up just a few times. This chain uses TRBV29-1 with TRBJ2-5; the D is unclear. V lost 0 bases and J 3 bases, leaving 5 bases between the germline ends. This CDR3 region has 12 residues. Germline loops: CDR1 SQVTM, CDR2 ANQGSEA. The CDR3 loop reads CSVEDLEETQYF. CDR3 bases: TGCAGCGTTGAAGATTTAGAAGAGACCCAGTACTTC.

Comments on this clonotype: At one end the junction does not follow the germline gene, possibly because of a read error. The CDR3, as DNA: TGTGCCGGCAGTCTAGCAGGGGGCCTCGACTATGGCTACACCTTC. It yields the protein CAGSLAGGLDYGYTF. The genes are TRBV12-3 or TRBV12-4 and TRBJ1-2; 8 bases match TRBD1. The CDR3 totals 15 residues.

The chain employs TRBV6-2 or TRBV6-3 and TRBJ1-1; 10 bases are a match to TRBD1. The V gene end was trimmed by 7 bases and the J gene end by 4 bases; junction bases not matched to a gene: 9. Per germline, CDR1 MNHEY and CDR2 SVGEGT. The CDR3 loop spans 15 amino acids. For the CDR3, the DNA is TGTGCCAGCAAGGGACAGGGGTCTCCAACCACTGAAGCTTTCTTT. Its protein is CASKGQGSPTTEAFF.

The genes are TRBV10-3 and TRBJ2-7; the match to TRBD2 covers 9 bases. V was pared by 6 bases and J by 0 bases, with 6 bases of the junction left unmatched. This CDR3 has 15 residues. Germline CDR1 is ENHRY and CDR2 is SYGVKD. CDR3 in amino acids: CAISLAGESSYEQYF. The CDR3 DNA is TGTGCCATCAGCTTAGCGGGGGAAAGCTCCTACGAGCAGTACTTC.

This sequence joins TRBV28 and TRBJ1-4, with no clear D. This CDR3 has 15 amino acids. Germline values: CDR1 MDHEN, CDR2 SYDVKM. V dropped 10 bases and J dropped 2 bases, with 17 bases sitting between them. CDR3 region: CATFNIWSTNEKLFF. The CDR3 nucleotides are TGTGCCACCTTTAACATCTGGAGTACTAATGAAAAACTGTTTTTT.

This clonotype was seen many times. This rearrangement joins TRBV3-1 to TRBJ2-1, with 13 bases aligning to TRBD2. V dropped 6 bases and J dropped 6; count of bases not matched to a gene: 8. The CDR3 totals 16 residues. Germline values: CDR1 LGHDT, CDR2 YNNKEL (reference sequence). This chain's CDR3 is CASSSLTSGRRNEQFF. The CDR3 DNA follows: TGTGCCAGCAGTTCCCTGACTAGCGGGAGGCGCAATGAGCAGTTCTTC.

In its sample, this clonotype was seen a few times. The chain recombines TRBV11-3 with TRBJ1-2; D gene unclear. V lost 5 bases, J lost 4 bases, and 14 bases lay in between. Germline CDR1 reads SGHNT; CDR2 reads YENEEA. The CDR3 has 14 residues. The CDR3 protein is CASSPKRRRYGYTF. CDR3 sequence (DNA): TGTGCCAGCAGCCCTAAACGACGGCGCTATGGCTACACCTTC.